This TCR beta chain derives from a study of T cells after yellow fever vaccination. At the level of the study: With SMART-Seq v4 Ultra Low Input, the fractions containing low cell numbers were prepared.

TCRdb recomputed calls from the 5' RACE reads with MiXCR, one row per CDR3 protein. Of 180,000 or so distinct CDR3 sequences in the sample, approximately 10% were seen once. This clonotype was counted a few times. V lost 2 bases and J 0 bases, leaving 11 bases between the germline ends. The CDR3 contains 15 residues. CDR1 and CDR2 from the germline V gene are SQVTM and ANQGSEA. The chain links TRBV29-1 to TRBJ2-1, with D perhaps TRBD1 (5 bases). The TCR sequence derives from a man in his late teens or twenties who received the YFV17D yellow fever vaccine. Sequenced material: CD8+ T cells sorted from PBMCs, taken 15 days after the yellow fever booster vaccination. DNA for the CDR3: TGCAGCGTTGAAACAGGCCGAAGCTCCTACAATGAGCAGTTCTTC. Protein: CSVETGRSSYNEQFF.